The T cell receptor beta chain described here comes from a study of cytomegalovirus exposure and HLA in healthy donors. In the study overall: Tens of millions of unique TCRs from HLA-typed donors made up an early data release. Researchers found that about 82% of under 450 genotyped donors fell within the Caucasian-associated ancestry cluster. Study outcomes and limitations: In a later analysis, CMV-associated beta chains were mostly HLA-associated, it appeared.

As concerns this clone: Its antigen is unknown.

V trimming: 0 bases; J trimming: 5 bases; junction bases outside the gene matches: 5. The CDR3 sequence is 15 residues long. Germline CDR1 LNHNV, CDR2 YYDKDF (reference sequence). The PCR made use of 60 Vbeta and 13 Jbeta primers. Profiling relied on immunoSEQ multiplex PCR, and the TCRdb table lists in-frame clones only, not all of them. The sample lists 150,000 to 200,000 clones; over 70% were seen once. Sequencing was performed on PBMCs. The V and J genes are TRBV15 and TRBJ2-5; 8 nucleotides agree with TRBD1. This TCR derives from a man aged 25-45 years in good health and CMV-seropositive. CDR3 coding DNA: TGTGCCACCAGCAGAGATTCAGGGGGCGGTGAGACCCAGTACTTC. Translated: CATSRDSGGGETQYF.